The 22 T cell receptor beta chains listed next were all sequenced from one sample in a study of blood T cell repertoires in COVID-19. Clones were read by immunoSEQ multiplex PCR, and TCRdb kept only the in-frame ones, dropping some. Here the sample spans approximately 70,000 clones, about 81% being singletons. Sequencing was done on a sample of peripheral blood. Receptor source: a woman aged 80 or over with acute or convalescent COVID-19.

In DNA, the CDR3 is TGTGCCAGCAGCCAGGGCGCAAGAGCAGGGAGGTCAGAGACCCAGTACTTC. It translates to CASSQGARAGRSETQYF. The V gene is TRBV14, the J gene TRBJ2-5; tentatively, D is TRBD2 (6 bases). Germline V CDR1 and CDR2: SGHDN, FVKESK. The V and J ends lost 3 bases and 4 bases respectively, with 21 bases between them. This CDR3 region has 17 residues.

This chain joins TRBV13 and TRBJ1-2; 8 nucleotides match TRBD1. Per the germline V gene, CDR1 is PRHDT and CDR2 is FYEKMQ (reference sequence). V shed 5 bases and J 4 bases; nucleotides not matched to a gene: 15. The CDR3 extends over 17 amino acids. The CDR3 DNA reads as TGTGCCAGCAGCCGTCCGGCAGGGGGCGTGGGAGGCTATGGCTACACCTTC. Translated, it gives CASSRPAGGVGGYGYTF.

The V and J genes are TRBV7-6 and TRBJ2-1, with D possibly being TRBD1 (6 bases). The germline V gene encodes CDR1 SGHVS and CDR2 FNYEAQ. The ends were cut back, 5 bases at V and 5 bases at J, with 13 bases in the middle. The CDR3 sequence is 14 residues long. The CDR3 region is CASSPRDNDNEQFF. The CDR3 region has the DNA TGTGCCAGCAGCCCCCGGGACAACGACAATGAGCAGTTCTTC. The full variable domain, with the rest looked up from reference TRBV7-6 and TRBJ2-1, is GAGVSQSPRYKVTKRGQDVALRCDPISGHVSLYWYRQALGQGPEFLTYFNYEAQQDKSGLPNDRFSAERPEGSISTLTIQRTEQRDSAMYRCASSPRDNDNEQFFGPGTRLTVL.

The V and J genes are TRBV3-1 (or the pseudogene TRBV3-2) and TRBJ2-7; D is ambiguous. Trimming pared 0 bases from V and 3 bases from J, leaving 18 bases between. Germline V lookup: CDR1 LGHDT, CDR2 YNNKEL (reference sequence). The CDR3 is 17 residues long. The CDR3 DNA sequence: TGTGCCAGCAGCCAAGATGTTGGCTCATTCTCCCTCTACGAGCAGTACTTC. It translates to CASSQDVGSFSLYEQYF.

CDR3 DNA: TGCAGCGTTAGGACAGGCGACTACGAGCAGTACTTC. It translates to CSVRTGDYEQYF. The chain links TRBV29-1 to TRBJ2-7, with 7 bases lining up with TRBD1. The CDR3 has 12 residues. The trim removed 5 bases at V and 3 bases at J, leaving 4 bases unmatched. The germline gives CDR1 SQVTM, CDR2 ANQGSEA.

The chain recombines TRBV11-2 with TRBJ1-2, with D perhaps TRBD1 (5 bases). The CDR3 is 14 residues long. The V gene lost 5 bases and the J gene lost 5 bases, with 15 bases spanning the gap. Germline V gene data show CDR1 as SGHAT and CDR2 as FQNNGV. In DNA form, the CDR3 reads TGTGCCAGCAGCCCGCTCGGGGGTGGTTATGGCTACACCTTC. It translates to CASSPLGGGYGYTF. Based on the CDR3 plus reference TRBV11-2 and TRBJ1-2, the full variable domain is EAGVAQSPRYKIIEKRQSVAFWCNPISGHATLYWYQQILGQGPKLLIQFQNNGVVDDSQLPKDRFSAERLKGVDSTLKIQPAKLEDSAVYLCASSPLGGGYGYTFGSGTRLTVV.

The genes are TRBV27 and TRBJ2-2; D gene ambiguous. CDR1 and CDR2 (germline): MNHEY, SMNVEV (reference sequence). This CDR3 has 12 residues. Deletions cut 3 bases from V and 4 bases from J, with 3 bases between. The chain's CDR3 is CASSFVTGELFF. The CDR3, as DNA: TGTGCCAGCAGTTTCGTCACCGGGGAGCTGTTTTTT.

The CDR3: CASSPGQFAKNIQYF. The CDR3 DNA follows: TGTGCCAGCAGCCCCGGACAGTTTGCCAAAAACATTCAGTACTTC. V usage is TRBV11-2 and J usage is TRBJ2-4; possibly TRBD1 for D (6 bases). The CDR3 extends over 15 amino acids. The V end was cut by 5 bases, the J end by 1 base, with 12 bases between. Germline CDR1 and CDR2: SGHAT and FQNNGV.

The rearrangement uses TRBV5-1 and TRBJ2-1; maybe TRBD2 (5 bases). The V and J ends lost 3 bases and 6 bases respectively, with 7 bases between them. Germline CDR1 and CDR2: SGHRS and YFSETQ. The length of the CDR3 is 12 residues. The CDR3 region is CASSSLVNEQFF. In DNA, the CDR3 is TGCGCCAGCAGCTCACTAGTCAATGAGCAGTTCTTC.

V is TRBV28 and J is TRBJ2-2, with TRBD1 identical over 8 bases. V trimming: 6 bases; J trimming: 0 bases; junction bases outside the gene matches: 6. Germline CDR1 is MDHEN and CDR2 is SYDVKM. This CDR3 is 16 amino acids long. In DNA form, the CDR3 reads TGTGCCAGCAGGCATACGGGACAGGCGAACACCGGGGAGCTGTTTTTT. Amino acid sequence: CASRHTGQANTGELFF.

This clone was found once. This sequence joins TRBV5-1 and TRBJ2-1, with TRBD2 identical over 14 bases. From germline, CDR1 is SGHRS and CDR2 YFSETQ. The J segment lost 7 bases and the V segment lost 4 bases, leaving 4 bases of the junction unmatched. This CDR3 contains 15 residues. CDR3 in DNA: TGCGCCAGCAGCACGACTAGCGGGAGGGGAAATGAGCAGTTCTTC. Its translation is CASSTTSGRGNEQFF.

The chain is built from TRBV29-1 and TRBJ2-2; tentative D call: TRBD1 (7 bases). The CDR3 contains 14 residues. The V end was cut by 4 bases, the J end by 5 bases, with 14 bases between. Germline values: CDR1 SQVTM, CDR2 ANQGSEA. The CDR3 region has the DNA TGCAGCGTTGCGACAGGGAGGCAGACCGGGGAGCTGTTTTTT. It yields the protein CSVATGRQTGELFF.

This clone showed up just a few times. The chain couples TRBV7-9 to TRBJ2-3; TRBD1 might be the D (6 bases). V dropped 5 bases and J dropped 1 base, with 13 bases sitting between them. This CDR3 is 15 amino acids long. Germline V gene data show CDR1 as SEHNR and CDR2 as FQNEAQ (reference sequence). The CDR3 DNA sequence: TGTGCCAGCAGCCAGGCGACAGGACGCACAGATACGCAGTATTTT. It translates to CASSQATGRTDTQYF.

This sequence joins TRBV30 and TRBJ1-5; TRBD1 aligns across 12 bases. The CDR3 length is 14 residues. Germline assignment: CDR1 GTSNPN and CDR2 SVGIG (reference sequence). V lost 2 bases to trimming and J lost 7 bases; unmatched junction nucleotides: 3. The CDR3 DNA sequence: TGTGCCTGGAGTTGGGACAGGGGGCAACAGCCCCAGCATTTT. Its protein is CAWSWDRGQQPQHF.

This chain uses TRBV7-2 with TRBJ2-1, with D tentatively TRBD2 (6 bases). This CDR3 region has 16 residues. Trimming shortened V by 5 bases and J by 6 bases, and 20 bases separated the two germline ends. CDR1 and CDR2 from the germline V gene are SGHTA and FQGNSA. The CDR3 nucleotides are TGTGCCAGCAGCGTTAGTCTCTCTAGCGTACTCAATGAGCAGTTCTTC. Amino acid sequence: CASSVSLSSVLNEQFF.

V gene TRBV7-2 combines with J gene TRBJ2-7; 8 bases fit TRBD1. The CDR3 is 13 amino acids. The germline CDR1 and CDR2 sequences are SGHTA and FQGNSA. V shed 6 bases, J shed 7 bases, and the junction held 8 bases outside the gene matches. The CDR3 DNA reads as TGTGCCAGCAGTTCCAGGGGGCTGGGGGAGCAGTACTTC. Its translation: CASSSRGLGEQYF.

The chain has TRBV24-1 and TRBJ2-5; TRBD2 might be the D (5 bases). V lost 2 bases to trimming and J lost 5 bases, with 14 bases between them. CDR1 is KGHDR, CDR2 SFDVKD, per germline. The CDR3 runs to 15 residues. This CDR3 reads CATSDWVPGGETQYF. The DNA of the CDR3 is TGTGCCACCAGTGATTGGGTTCCCGGCGGGGAGACCCAGTACTTC.

The rearrangement links TRBV7-9 to TRBJ2-3; D might be TRBD2 (5 bases). The CDR3 length is 18 residues. V was trimmed by 2 bases and J by 0 bases, leaving 18 bases between them. Per the germline V gene, CDR1 is SEHNR and CDR2 is FQNEAQ (reference sequence). The DNA for the CDR3 is TGTGCCAGCAGCTTATTGGGATCTAGCTCTCTTAGCACAGATACGCAGTATTTT. It encodes CASSLLGSSSLSTDTQYF.

This clone has only a few counts. The chain is built from TRBV18 and TRBJ2-2; TRBD1 might be the D (6 bases). Trimming took 3 bases from V and 1 from J, leaving 12 bases between them. The CDR3 loop spans 16 amino acids. Germline values: CDR1 KGHSH, CDR2 LQKENI. In DNA, the CDR3 is TGTGCCAGCTCACCGTCGAAACAGGGGAACACCGGGGAGCTGTTTTTT. Translation: CASSPSKQGNTGELFF.

This clone appeared once. The chain is built from TRBV28 and TRBJ2-7; possibly TRBD2 for D (6 bases). Germline CDR1 is MDHEN and CDR2 is SYDVKM. V gave up 1 base and J gave up 1 base, with 11 bases separating them. This CDR3 contains 15 residues. The CDR3 region is CASSLYGTLSYEQYF. In nucleotides, the CDR3 is TGTGCCAGCAGTTTATACGGGACTTTATCCTACGAGCAGTACTTC. Looking up the rest from reference TRBV28 and TRBJ2-7 gives the full variable domain: DVKVTQSSRYLVKRTGEKVFLECVQDMDHENMFWYRQDPGLGLRLIYFSYDVKMKEKGDIPEGYSVSREKKERFSLILESASTNQTSMYLCASSLYGTLSYEQYFGPGTRLTVT.

The V call is TRBV7-2, the J call TRBJ2-7, with TRBD2 identical over 7 bases. The trim removed 4 bases at V and 6 bases at J, leaving 12 bases unmatched. This CDR3 region has 15 residues. CDR1 and CDR2 (germline): SGHTA, FQGNSA. For the CDR3, the DNA is TGTGCCAGCAGCTCCGCCGGGGCTAGCGGCTCCGAGCAGTACTTC. Amino acid sequence: CASSSAGASGSEQYF. Drawing the rest from reference TRBV7-2 and TRBJ2-7, the complete variable domain is GAGVSQSPSNKVTEKGKDVELRCDPISGHTALYWYRQSLGQGLEFLIYFQGNSAPDKSGLPSDRFSAERTGGSVSTLTIQRTQQEDSAVYLCASSSAGASGSEQYFGPGTRLTVT.

The chain has TRBV18 and TRBJ2-3; TRBD2 matches at 9 bases. CDR1 is KGHSH and CDR2 is LQKENI in the germline V gene. V dropped 1 base and J dropped 4; count of bases not matched to a gene: 3. This CDR3 spans 15 amino acids. The CDR3 bases are TGTGCCAGCTCACCACTAGCGGGAGCCCCAGATACGCAGTATTTT. It yields the protein CASSPLAGAPDTQYF.